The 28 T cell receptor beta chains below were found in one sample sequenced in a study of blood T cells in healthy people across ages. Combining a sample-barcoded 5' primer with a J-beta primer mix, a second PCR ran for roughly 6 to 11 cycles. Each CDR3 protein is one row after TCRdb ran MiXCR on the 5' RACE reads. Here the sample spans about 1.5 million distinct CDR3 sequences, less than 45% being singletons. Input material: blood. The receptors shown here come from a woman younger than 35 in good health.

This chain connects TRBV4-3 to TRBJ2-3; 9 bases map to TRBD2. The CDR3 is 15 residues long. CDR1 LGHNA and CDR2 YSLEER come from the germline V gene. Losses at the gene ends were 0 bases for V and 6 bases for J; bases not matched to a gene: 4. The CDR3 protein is CASSQEVAGADTQYF. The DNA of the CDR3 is TGCGCCAGCAGCCAAGAGGTAGCGGGAGCCGATACGCAGTATTTT.

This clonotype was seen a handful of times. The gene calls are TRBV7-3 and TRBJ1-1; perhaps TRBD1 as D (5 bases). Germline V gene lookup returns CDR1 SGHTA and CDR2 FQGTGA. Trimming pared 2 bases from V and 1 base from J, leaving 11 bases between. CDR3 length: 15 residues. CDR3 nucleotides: TGTGCCAGCAGCTTAGGTACAGGAACGAACACTGAAGCTTTCTTT. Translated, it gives CASSLGTGTNTEAFF.

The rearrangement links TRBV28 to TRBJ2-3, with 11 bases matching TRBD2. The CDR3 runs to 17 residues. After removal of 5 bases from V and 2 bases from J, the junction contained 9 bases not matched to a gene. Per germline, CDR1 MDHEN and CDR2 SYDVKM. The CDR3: CASSQSTSGVLTDTQYF. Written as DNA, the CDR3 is TGTGCCAGCAGTCAATCGACTAGCGGGGTACTCACAGATACGCAGTATTTT.

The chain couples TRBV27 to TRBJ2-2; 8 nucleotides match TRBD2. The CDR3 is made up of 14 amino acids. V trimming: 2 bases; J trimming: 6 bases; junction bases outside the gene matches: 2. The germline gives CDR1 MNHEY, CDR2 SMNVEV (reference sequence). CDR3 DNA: TGTGCCAGCAGTTTAGCGGGAGGCGCCGGGGAGCTGTTTTTT. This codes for CASSLAGGAGELFF.

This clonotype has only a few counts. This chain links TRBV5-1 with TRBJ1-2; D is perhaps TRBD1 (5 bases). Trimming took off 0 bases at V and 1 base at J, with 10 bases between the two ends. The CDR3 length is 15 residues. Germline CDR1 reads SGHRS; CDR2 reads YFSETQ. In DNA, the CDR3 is TGCGCCAGCAGCTTGGGAGGGGTTAGTAACTATGGCTACACCTTC. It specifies CASSLGGVSNYGYTF. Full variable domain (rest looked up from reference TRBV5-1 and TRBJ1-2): KAGVTQTPRYLIKTRGQQVTLSCSPISGHRSVSWYQQTPGQGLQFLFEYFSETQRNKGNFPGRFSGRQFSNSRSEMNVSTLELGDSALYLCASSLGGVSNYGYTFGSGTRLTVV.

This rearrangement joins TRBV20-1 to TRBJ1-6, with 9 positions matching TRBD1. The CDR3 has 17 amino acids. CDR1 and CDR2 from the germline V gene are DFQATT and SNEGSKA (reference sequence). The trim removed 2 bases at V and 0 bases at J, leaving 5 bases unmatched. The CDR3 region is CSARYRGLSSYNSPLHF. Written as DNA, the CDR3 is TGCAGTGCTAGATACAGGGGGCTGAGCTCCTATAATTCACCCCTCCACTTT.

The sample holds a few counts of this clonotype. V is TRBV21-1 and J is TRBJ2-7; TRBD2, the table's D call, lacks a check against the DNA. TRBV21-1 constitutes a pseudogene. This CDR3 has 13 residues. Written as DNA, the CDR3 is TGTGCCAGCCATTGGAGGGGTTGCTACGAGCAGTACTTC. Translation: CASHWRGCYEQYF.

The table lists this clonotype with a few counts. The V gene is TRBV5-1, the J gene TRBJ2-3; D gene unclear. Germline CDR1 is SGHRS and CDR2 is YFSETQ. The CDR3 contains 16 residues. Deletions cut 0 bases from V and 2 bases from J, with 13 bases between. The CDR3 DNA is TGCGCCAGCAGCTTGGTTCCGAGCTCCTCCACAGATACGCAGTATTTT. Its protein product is CASSLVPSSSTDTQYF.

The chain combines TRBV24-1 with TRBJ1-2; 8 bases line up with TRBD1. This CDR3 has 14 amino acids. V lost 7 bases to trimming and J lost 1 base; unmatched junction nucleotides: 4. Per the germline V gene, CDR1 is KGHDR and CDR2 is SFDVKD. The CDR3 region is CATRAGGSNYGYTF. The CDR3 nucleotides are TGTGCCACCAGGGCAGGGGGCAGTAACTATGGCTACACCTTC.

CDR3 in DNA: TGCGCCAGCAGCTCTCGGACCGGGAGAGATTACAATGAGCAGTACTTC. Protein product: CASSSRTGRDYNEQYF. V and J are TRBV5-1 and TRBJ2-1; TRBD2 is a possible D gene (6 bases). The J call may not be correct, given that the DNA end is closer to TRBJ2-7. CDR3 size: 16 residues. The germline gives CDR1 SGHRS, CDR2 YFSETQ.

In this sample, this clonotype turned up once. CDR3 bases: TGTGCCAGCAGCCAAGGGGGACTAGCGGGAGGGCAAGAGACCCAGTACTTC. Encoded protein: CASSQGGLAGGQETQYF. V and J are TRBV4-2 and TRBJ2-4; 16 nucleotides agree with TRBD2. TRBJ2-5 explains the end of the DNA better; the J call may be wrong. The CDR3 totals 17 residues. Germline V gives CDR1 LGHNA, CDR2 YNFKEQ.

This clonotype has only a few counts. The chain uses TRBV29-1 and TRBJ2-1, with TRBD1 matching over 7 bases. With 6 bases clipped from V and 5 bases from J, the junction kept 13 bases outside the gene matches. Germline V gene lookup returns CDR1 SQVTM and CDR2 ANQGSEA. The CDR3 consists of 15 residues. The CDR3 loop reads CSVYLTGRTDNEQFF. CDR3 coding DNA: TGCAGCGTATACTTGACAGGGAGAACTGACAATGAGCAGTTCTTC.

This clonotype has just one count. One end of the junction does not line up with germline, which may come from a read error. CDR3 region: CDTSDFDEQYF. CDR3 in DNA: TGTGACACCAGTGATTTCGACGAGCAGTACTTC. V is TRBV24-1 and J is TRBJ2-4; unclear D gene. The DNA matches TRBJ2-7 better at its end, which makes the J call doubtful. Germline V lookup: CDR1 KGHDR, CDR2 SFDVKD. This CDR3 is built from 11 residues.

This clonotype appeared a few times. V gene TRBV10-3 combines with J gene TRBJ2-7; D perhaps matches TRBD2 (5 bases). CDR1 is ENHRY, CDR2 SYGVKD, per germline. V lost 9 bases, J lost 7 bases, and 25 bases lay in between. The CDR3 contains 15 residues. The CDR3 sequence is CAIGKTPYGLNEQYF. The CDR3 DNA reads TGTGCCATAGGAAAGACCCCTTACGGACTGAATGAGCAGTACTTC.

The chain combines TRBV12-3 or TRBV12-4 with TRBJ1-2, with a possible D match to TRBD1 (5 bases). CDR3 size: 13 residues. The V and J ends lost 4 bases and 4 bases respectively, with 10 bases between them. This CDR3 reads CASSSGMSYGYTF. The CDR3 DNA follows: TGTGCCAGCAGTTCAGGGATGAGCTATGGCTACACCTTC.

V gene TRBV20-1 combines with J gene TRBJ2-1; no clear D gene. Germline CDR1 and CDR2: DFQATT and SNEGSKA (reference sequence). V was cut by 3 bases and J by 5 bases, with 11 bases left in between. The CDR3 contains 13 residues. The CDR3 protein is CSASQALNNEQFF. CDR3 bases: TGCAGTGCTAGTCAGGCGTTGAACAATGAGCAGTTCTTC.

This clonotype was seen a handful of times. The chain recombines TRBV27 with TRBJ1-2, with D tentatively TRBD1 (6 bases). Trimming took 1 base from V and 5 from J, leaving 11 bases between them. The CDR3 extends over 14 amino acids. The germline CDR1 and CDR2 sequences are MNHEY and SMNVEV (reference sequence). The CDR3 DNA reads TGTGCCAGCAGTTTATATGGGGGCGTATATGGCTACACCTTC. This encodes CASSLYGGVYGYTF.

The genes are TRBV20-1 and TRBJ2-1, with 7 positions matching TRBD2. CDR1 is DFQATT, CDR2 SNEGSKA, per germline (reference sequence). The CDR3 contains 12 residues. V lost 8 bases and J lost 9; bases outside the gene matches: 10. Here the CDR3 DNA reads TGCAGTAGCGGGCCCGGGGGGACTGAGCAGTTCTTC. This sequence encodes CSSGPGGTEQFF.

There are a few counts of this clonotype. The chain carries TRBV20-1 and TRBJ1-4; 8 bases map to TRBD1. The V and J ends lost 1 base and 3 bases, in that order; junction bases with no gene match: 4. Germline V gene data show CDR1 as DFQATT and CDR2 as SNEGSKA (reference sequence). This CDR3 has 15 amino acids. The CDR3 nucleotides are TGCAGTGCTAGAGCAAACAGGGGGGCTAATGAAAAACTGTTTTTT. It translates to CSARANRGANEKLFF.

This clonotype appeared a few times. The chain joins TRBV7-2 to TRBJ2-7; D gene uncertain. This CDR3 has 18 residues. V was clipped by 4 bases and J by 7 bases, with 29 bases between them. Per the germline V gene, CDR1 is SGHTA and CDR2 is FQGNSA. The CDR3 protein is CASSSSSPTPYSYNEQYF. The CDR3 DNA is TGTGCCAGCAGCTCGTCTTCTCCAACCCCTTACTCCTACAATGAGCAGTACTTC.

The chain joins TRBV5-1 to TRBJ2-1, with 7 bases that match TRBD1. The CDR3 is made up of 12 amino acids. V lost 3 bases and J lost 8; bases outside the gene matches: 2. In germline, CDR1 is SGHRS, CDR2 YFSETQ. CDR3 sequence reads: CASSWTGDEQFF. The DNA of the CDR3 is TGCGCCAGCAGCTGGACAGGCGATGAGCAGTTCTTC.

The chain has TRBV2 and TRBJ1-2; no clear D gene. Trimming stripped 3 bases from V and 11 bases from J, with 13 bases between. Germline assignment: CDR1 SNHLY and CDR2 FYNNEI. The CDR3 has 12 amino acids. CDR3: CASSEESRRYTF. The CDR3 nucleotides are TGTGCCAGCAGTGAGGAGTCTCGACGGTACACCTTC.

The CDR3 is CASSYSGVKQETQYF. DNA of the CDR3: TGTGCCAGCAGTTACTCAGGAGTAAAGCAAGAGACCCAGTACTTC. V gene TRBV6-2 or TRBV6-3 combines with J gene TRBJ2-5; D gene ambiguous. The CDR3 length is 15 residues. The germline V and J ends were trimmed by 0 bases and 2 bases, with 10 bases remaining between them. Germline CDR1 and CDR2: MNHEY and SVGEGT.

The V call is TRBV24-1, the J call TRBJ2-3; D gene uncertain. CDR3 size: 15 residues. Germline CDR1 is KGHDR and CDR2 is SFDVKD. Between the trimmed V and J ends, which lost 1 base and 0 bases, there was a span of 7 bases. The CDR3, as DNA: TGTGCCACCAGTGATTTTGTGGTTAGCACAGATACGCAGTATTTT. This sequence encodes CATSDFVVSTDTQYF.

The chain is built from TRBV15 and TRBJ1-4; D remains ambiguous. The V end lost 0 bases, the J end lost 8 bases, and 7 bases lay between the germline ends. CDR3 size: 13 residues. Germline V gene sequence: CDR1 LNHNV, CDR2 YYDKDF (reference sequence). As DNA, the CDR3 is TGTGCCACCAGCAGAGATCTTAGGGAAAAACTGTTTTTT. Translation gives CATSRDLREKLFF.

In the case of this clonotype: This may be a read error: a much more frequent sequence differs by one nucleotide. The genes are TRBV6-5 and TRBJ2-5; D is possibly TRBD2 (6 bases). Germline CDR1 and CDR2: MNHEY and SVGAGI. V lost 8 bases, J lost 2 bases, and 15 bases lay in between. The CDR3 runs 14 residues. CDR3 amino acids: CASLNPGTQETQYF. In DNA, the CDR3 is TGTGCCAGCCTCAACCCGGGGACTCAAGAGACCCAGTACTTC.

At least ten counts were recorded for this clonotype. The CDR3 sequence is CASSYFVEAETQYF. In DNA form, the CDR3 reads TGTGCCAGCAGTTACTTCGTAGAGGCGGAGACCCAGTACTTC. The J gene is TRBJ2-5, the V gene TRBV6-2 or TRBV6-3; D remains unclear. In germline, CDR1 is MNHEY, CDR2 SVGEGT. V was shortened by 1 base and J by 5 bases, with 11 bases between the two germline ends. CDR3 length: 14 residues.

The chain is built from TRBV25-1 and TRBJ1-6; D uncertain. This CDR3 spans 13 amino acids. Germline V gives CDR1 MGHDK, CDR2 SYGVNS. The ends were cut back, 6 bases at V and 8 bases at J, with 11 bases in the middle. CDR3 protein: CASSETLDSPLHF. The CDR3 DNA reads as TGTGCCAGCAGCGAAACCCTGGATTCACCCCTCCACTTT. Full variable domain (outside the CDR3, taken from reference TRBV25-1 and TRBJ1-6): EADIYQTPRYLVIGTGKKITLECSQTMGHDKMYWYQQDPGMELHLIHYSYGVNSTEKGDLSSESTVSRIRTEHFPLTLESARPSHTSQYLCASSETLDSPLHFGNGTRLTVT.